The next 18 T cell receptor beta chains were all read from a single sample in a study of OX40 agonist ivuxolimab in advanced cancers. Clones were read by immunoSEQ multiplex PCR, and TCRdb kept only the in-frame ones, dropping some. The sample lists some 8,000 clones; approximately 90% were seen once. Sample: CD4+ or CD8+ T cells sorted from blood, taken in a trial of the OX40 agonist ivuxolimab. These receptors were obtained from an adult with an advanced solid tumor such as melanoma, head and neck, liver or kidney cancer.

The rearrangement links TRBV30 to TRBJ1-3; the D is unclear. CDR3 length: 13 residues. V was pared by 4 bases and J by 0 bases, with 7 bases between. Germline loops: CDR1 GTSNPN, CDR2 SVGIG (reference sequence). CDR3 sequence: CAWNVISGNTIYF. In DNA form, the CDR3 reads TGTGCCTGGAATGTCATCTCTGGAAACACCATATATTTT.

CDR3 sequence reads: CASSLERRFGGEQYF. The CDR3 nucleotides are TGTGCCAGCAGCTTAGAGCGACGGTTCGGGGGCGAGCAGTACTTC. The J gene is TRBJ2-7, the V gene TRBV7-9; a weak D match, TRBD2 (6 bases). This CDR3 is 15 amino acids long. CDR1 and CDR2 (germline): SEHNR, FQNEAQ (reference sequence). V lost 1 base, J lost 6 bases, and 16 bases lay in between.

The CDR3 spells CASSLVGGYSNQPQHF. CDR3 sequence (DNA): TGTGCCAGCAGCTTAGTGGGCGGATATAGCAATCAGCCCCAGCATTTT. The chain recombines TRBV7-2 with TRBJ1-5, with no clear D. The V and J ends lost 1 base and 0 bases respectively, with 10 bases between them. Germline-derived CDR1 and CDR2 are SGHTA and FQGNSA. This CDR3 has 16 residues.

The CDR3 DNA follows: TGTGCCAGCAGTTACTCGATTTTTCAGCCGAACACTGAAGCTTTCTTT. Its protein is CASSYSIFQPNTEAFF. V and J are TRBV6-5 and TRBJ1-1; D uncertain. Trimming removed 0 bases at V and 1 base at J, with 12 bases between. CDR3 size: 16 residues. CDR1 MNHEY and CDR2 SVGAGI come from the germline V gene.

The chain uses TRBV18 and TRBJ2-7; 7 nucleotides align to TRBD2. The ends lost 2 bases at V and 2 bases at J; junction bases unmatched: 0. Germline V gives CDR1 KGHSH, CDR2 LQKENI. The CDR3 extends over 13 amino acids. The CDR3 coding sequence is TGTGCCAGCTCACCAGGGACTACCTACGAGCAGTACTTC. Translation gives CASSPGTTYEQYF. Filled out from reference TRBV18 and TRBJ2-7, the complete variable domain reads NAGVMQNPRHLVRRRGQEARLRCSPMKGHSHVYWYRQLPEEGLKFMVYLQKENIIDESGMPKERFSAEFPKEGPSILRIQQVVRGDSAAYFCASSPGTTYEQYFGPGTRLTVT.

This chain links TRBV4-3 with TRBJ1-6; 9 bases align to TRBD1. This CDR3 region has 15 residues. The V gene's germline CDR1 is LGHNA and CDR2 YSLEER. V lost 7 bases and J lost 6; bases outside the gene matches: 7. The CDR3 nucleotides are TGCGCCAGCACGCTACAGGGGGCTACTAATTCACCCCTCCACTTT. It encodes CASTLQGATNSPLHF.

This clone was found once. The chain joins TRBV19 to TRBJ1-1; weak D call: TRBD1 (5 bases). CDR1 is LNHDA, CDR2 SQIVND, per germline (reference sequence). V was cut by 3 bases and J by 9 bases, with 11 bases left in between. The CDR3 is 12 amino acids. CDR3 amino acids: CASSMVQGKAFF. CDR3 DNA sequence: TGTGCCAGTAGTATGGTCCAGGGCAAAGCTTTCTTT.

This sequence joins TRBV6-5 and TRBJ2-3; tentatively, D is TRBD1 (6 bases). The V gene's germline CDR1 is MNHEY and CDR2 SVGAGI. CDR3 size: 14 residues. V was cut by 2 bases and J by 0 bases, with 6 bases left in between. The CDR3 bases are TGTGCCAGCAGTTACGGGGGCAGCACAGATACGCAGTATTTT. Protein sequence: CASSYGGSTDTQYF.

The V and J genes are TRBV5-5 and TRBJ2-5; tentative D call: TRBD2 (6 bases). The germline V gene encodes CDR1 SGHKS and CDR2 YYEKEE (reference sequence). V was shortened by 1 base and J by 5 bases, with 21 bases between the two germline ends. This CDR3 has 17 residues. The chain's CDR3 is CASSLSPTGSAGETQYF. The CDR3 DNA follows: TGTGCCAGCAGCTTGTCCCCGACCGGGTCTGCGGGGGAGACCCAGTACTTC.

This chain connects TRBV6-1 to TRBJ2-3; no clear D. Germline V CDR1 and CDR2: MNHNS, SASEGT. V was pared by 4 bases and J by 5 bases, with 4 bases between. The CDR3 is 11 residues long. Here the CDR3 DNA reads TGTGCCAGCAGTGCGCGAGATACGCAGTATTTT. Translated: CASSARDTQYF.

The rearrangement joins TRBV6-6 to TRBJ1-1; tentatively, D is TRBD1 (5 bases). The V end was cut by 5 bases, the J end by 6 bases, with 10 bases between. Germline CDR1 MNHNY, CDR2 SVGAGI (reference sequence). The CDR3 spans 12 residues. The CDR3 coding sequence is TGTGCCAGCAGTCGGGGACTTGCTGAAGCTTTCTTT. Translation: CASSRGLAEAFF.

This chain links TRBV5-8 with TRBJ1-2; 8 nucleotides align to TRBD1. CDR3 length equals 14 residues. V shed 2 bases and J 5 bases; nucleotides not matched to a gene: 5. Per germline, CDR1 SGHTS and CDR2 YDEGEE. The CDR3 protein is CASSLPGTGYGYTF. CDR3 nucleotide sequence: TGTGCCAGCAGCTTACCCGGGACAGGATATGGCTACACCTTC.

This rearrangement joins TRBV6-1 to TRBJ2-5, with unresolved D. The CDR3 loop spans 12 amino acids. CDR1 and CDR2 (germline): MNHNS, SASEGT. The ends were cut back, 3 bases at V and 0 bases at J, with 2 bases in the middle. The CDR3 sequence is CASSDNQETQYF. DNA of the CDR3: TGTGCCAGCAGTGATAACCAAGAGACCCAGTACTTC.

The rearrangement joins TRBV9 to TRBJ2-5; D gene unclear. Trimming removed 0 bases from V and 3 bases from J, with 6 bases in between. CDR3 size: 13 residues. Germline assignment: CDR1 SGDLS and CDR2 YYNGEE. The chain's CDR3 is CASSVGSEETQYF. In DNA form, the CDR3 reads TGTGCCAGCAGCGTAGGTTCAGAAGAGACCCAGTACTTC.

This chain uses TRBV5-4 with TRBJ2-3; 8 bases are shared with TRBD2. Trimming removed 3 bases from V and 4 bases from J; junction bases left unmatched: 10. Germline V lookup: CDR1 SGHNT, CDR2 YYREEE (reference sequence). CDR3 length: 16 residues. The CDR3 coding sequence is TGTGCCAGCAGCTACAACTCCGGGACTAGTTCAGATACGCAGTATTTT. This sequence encodes CASSYNSGTSSDTQYF.

The chain joins TRBV19 to TRBJ1-5; D gene ambiguous. There are 15 residues in the CDR3. Germline CDR1 reads LNHDA; CDR2 reads SQIVND (reference sequence). V was cut by 5 bases and J by 0 bases, with 11 bases left in between. The CDR3: CASSERQYSNQPQHF. CDR3 nucleotide sequence: TGTGCCAGTAGTGAGCGGCAGTATAGCAATCAGCCCCAGCATTTT. Together with reference TRBV19 and TRBJ1-5, the CDR3 gives the full variable domain: DGGITQSPKYLFRKEGQNVTLSCEQNLNHDAMYWYRQDPGQGLRLIYYSQIVNDFQKGDIAEGYSVSREKKESFPLTVTSAQKNPTAFYLCASSERQYSNQPQHFGDGTRLSIL.

The rearrangement links TRBV11-1 to TRBJ2-3; D not resolved. Germline-derived CDR1 and CDR2 are SGHAT and FQDESV (reference sequence). CDR3 length equals 15 residues. V dropped 6 bases and J dropped 2 bases, with 15 bases sitting between them. CDR3 in amino acids: CASRARRLSTDTQYF. In DNA, the CDR3 is TGTGCCAGCAGGGCCCGGCGGCTTTCCACAGATACGCAGTATTTT.

The genes are TRBV29-1 and TRBJ1-5; D is unclear. The V gene's germline CDR1 is SQVTM and CDR2 ANQGSEA. The CDR3 sequence is 14 residues long. Trimming stripped 4 bases from V and 4 bases from J, with 14 bases between. This chain's CDR3 is CSVVGAGQNQPQHF. As DNA, the CDR3 is TGCAGCGTTGTAGGTGCGGGTCAAAATCAGCCCCAGCATTTT.